Presented here are 18 T cell receptor beta chains from one specimen sequenced in a study of tumor and adjacent non-tumor tissue in lung cancer. TCRbeta libraries were built with three rounds of nested PCR, modified from ARM-PCR. Each CDR3 protein gets one entry after TCRdb re-called the multiplex PCR reads with MiXCR. The table has about 120,000 distinct CDR3 sequences, around three fifths seen once. RNA was extracted from bulk tissue without any cell sorting. The sample was lung tumor tissue. The receptors originated from a man younger than 40 with non-small cell lung cancer.

Regarding this clonotype: At one boundary the junction diverges from the germline segment, which might be a read error. The V gene is TRBV5-6, the J gene TRBJ1-1; 7 bases are shared with TRBD1. Germline CDR1 is SGHDT and CDR2 is YYEEEE. CDR3 size: 13 residues. In DNA form, the CDR3 reads TGTGCCAGCTGCTTGGACAGGACCACTGAAGCTTTCTTT. Protein: CASCLDRTTEAFF.

To note about this clonotype: A much larger clone lies one base from this, so it may be a read error. The genes are TRBV12-3 or TRBV12-4 and TRBJ2-7; perhaps TRBD2 as D (6 bases). Trimming took 4 bases from V and 7 from J, leaving 8 bases between them. CDR3 length: 11 residues. The CDR3 protein is CASSSSGEQYF. The CDR3 DNA reads as TGTGCCAGCAGTTCCAGCGGGGAGCAGTACTTC.

In its sample, this clonotype was seen once. The V gene is TRBV5-6, the J gene TRBJ2-1, with D maybe TRBD1 (5 bases). V lost 4 bases and J lost 4, with 15 bases in between. Germline values: CDR1 SGHDT, CDR2 YYEEEE. CDR3 length equals 15 residues. CDR3 nucleotide sequence: TGTGCCAGCAGCCACTGGGATAGGGGTTACAATGAGCAGTTCTTC. Its translation is CASSHWDRGYNEQFF.

At least ten counts were recorded for this clonotype. J is TRBJ2-5 and V is TRBV20-1; D call uncertain. Looked up from germline, CDR1 is DFQATT and CDR2 is SNEGSKA (reference sequence). This CDR3 is 15 amino acids long. Trimming left V 0 bases short and J 2 bases short, with 13 bases between. The chain's CDR3 is CSARDIRLPQETQYF. In DNA, the CDR3 is TGCAGTGCTAGAGATATTAGGTTACCACAAGAGACCCAGTACTTC.

There are a few counts of this clonotype. Given a much more abundant clone one base away, this may be a read error. The V gene is TRBV29-1, the J gene TRBJ1-1; D is unresolved. The CDR3 consists of 14 residues. Trimming shortened V by 5 bases and J by 3 bases, and 16 bases separated the two germline ends. From germline, CDR1 is SQVTM and CDR2 ANQGSEA. CDR3 nucleotides: TGCAGCGTTTCCCCCCGCGGCTGGGACACTGAAGCTTTCTTT. This encodes CSVSPRGWDTEAFF.

This clonotype was observed once. This chain links TRBV6-2 or TRBV6-3 with TRBJ2-3, with TRBD1 as a possible D gene (5 bases). This CDR3 comprises 13 residues. Deletions cut 11 bases from V and 6 bases from J, with 18 bases between. CDR1 is MNHEY and CDR2 is SVGEGT in the germline V gene. CDR3 DNA: TGTGCCGACAGTTTTCGTCCGGCCGATACGCAGTATTTT. Translating gives CADSFRPADTQYF.

Comments on this clonotype: One end of the junction does not line up with germline, which may come from a read error. V usage is TRBV20-1 and J usage is TRBJ1-4; D possibly corresponds to TRBD1 (5 bases). The CDR3 is 15 residues long. From germline, CDR1 is DFQATT and CDR2 SNEGSKA (reference sequence). The CDR3 is CSVRTGRGANEKLFF. The CDR3 nucleotides read TGCAGTGTTAGAACAGGACGGGGAGCTAATGAAAAACTGTTTTTT.

This clonotype came up once. An end of the junction does not agree with germline; a read error may underlie this. The rearrangement links TRBV6-1 to TRBJ2-7; D perhaps matches TRBD1 (6 bases). CDR3 length: 15 amino acids. CDR1 is MNHNS, CDR2 SASEGT, per germline. This chain's CDR3 is CASIREDRTPYKQYF. The CDR3 nucleotides read TGTGCCAGTATCCGAGAAGACAGGACCCCCTACAAGCAGTACTTC.

As regards this clonotype: This may stem from a read error, because a much larger clone lies one nucleotide away. This CDR3 is CVSSLLGLASEQYF. CDR3 nucleotide sequence: TGTGTCAGCAGCTTACTGGGACTAGCGAGCGAGCAGTACTTC. This rearrangement joins TRBV7-2 to TRBJ2-7; 10 bases agree with TRBD2. The germline CDR1 and CDR2 sequences are SGHTA and FQGNSA. The CDR3 totals 14 residues. The variable domain in full, completed from reference TRBV7-2 and TRBJ2-7, reads GAGVSQSPSNKVTEKGKDVELRCDPISGHTALYWYRQSLGQGLEFLIYFQGNSAPDKSGLPSDRFSAERTGGSVSTLTIQRTQQEDSAVYLCVSSLLGLASEQYFGPGTRLTVT.

The gene calls are TRBV6-5 and TRBJ2-2; D may be TRBD1 or TRBD2 (5 bases each). V gave up 2 bases and J gave up 4 bases, with 11 bases separating them. Germline V gives CDR1 MNHEY, CDR2 SVGAGI. The CDR3 consists of 15 residues. CDR3 in DNA: TGTGCCAGCAGTTACATGGGGGTCTCCACCGGGGAGCTGTTTTTT. It specifies CASSYMGVSTGELFF.

Note on this clonotype: This could be a read error, since a much larger clone is one nucleotide away. The CDR3: CANSVTVEAFF. CDR3 nucleotide sequence: TGTGCCAACAGTGTGACAGTTGAAGCTTTCTTT. This chain joins TRBV12-3 or TRBV12-4 and TRBJ1-1; weak D call: TRBD1 (5 bases). The CDR3 is made up of 11 amino acids.

Note on this clonotype: Its ends do not fully match the called genes, so a read error is possible. This chain links TRBV11-3 with TRBJ1-2; possible D gene TRBD1, 6 bases. The germline CDR1 and CDR2 sequences are SGHNT and YENEEA. The CDR3 is made up of 13 amino acids. Here the CDR3 reads CACSLGGVDGYTF. As DNA, the CDR3 is TGTGCCTGCAGCTTAGGGGGGGTGGATGGCTACACCTTC.

As for this clonotype: One end of the junction fails to match germline, which may point to a read error. V and J are TRBV7-3 and TRBJ2-3; D is undetermined. Germline CDR1 is SGHTA and CDR2 is FQGTGA. There are 12 residues in the CDR3. This CDR3 is CVSSRARDTQYF. The CDR3, as DNA: TGTGTCAGCAGCCGGGCACGGGATACGCAGTATTTT. The variable domain in full, completed from reference TRBV7-3 and TRBJ2-3, reads GAGVSQTPSNKVTEKGKYVELRCDPISGHTALYWYRQSLGQGPEFLIYFQGTGAADDSGLPNDRFFAVRPEGSVSTLKIQRTERGDSAVYLCVSSRARDTQYFGPGTRLTVL.

A word on this clonotype: The CDR3 ends on some other residue instead of the conserved phenylalanine or tryptophan, so this is likely a read error. The chain links TRBV24-1 to TRBJ1-2, with a possible D match to TRBD1 (6 bases). Per germline, CDR1 KGHDR and CDR2 SFDVKD. The CDR3 totals 13 residues. Between the trimmed V and J ends, which lost 9 bases and 4 bases, there was a span of 14 bases. The CDR3 coding sequence is TGTGCCACCCAATCATGGGACACCTATGGCTACACCTTG. Amino acids: CATQSWDTYGYTL.

This clonotype showed up just once. A single base separates this from a much larger clone, so it may be a read error. The CDR3, as DNA: TGTGCCAGCAAAATGGGAGGACGCACAGATACGCAGTATTTT. As protein: CASKMGGRTDTQYF. The chain employs TRBV5-4 and TRBJ2-3; D might be TRBD2 (6 bases). V shed 6 bases and J shed 1 base, with 12 bases lying between them. The CDR3 has 14 residues. Germline assignment: CDR1 SGHNT and CDR2 YYREEE (reference sequence).

As for this clonotype: One end of the junction varies from germline; a read error may be responsible. V is TRBV11-2 and J is TRBJ1-2; D unresolved. This CDR3 spans 14 amino acids. Germline lookup yields CDR1 SGHAT and CDR2 FQNNGV. CDR3 sequence: CASSSRPPNYAYTF. The CDR3 DNA sequence: TGTGCCAGCAGCTCCAGGCCGCCTAACTATGCCTACACCTTC. Using reference TRBV11-2 and TRBJ1-2 for the parts outside the CDR3, the full variable domain is EAGVAQSPRYKIIEKRQSVAFWCNPISGHATLYWYQQILGQGPKLLIQFQNNGVVDDSQLPKDRFSAERLKGVDSTLKIQPAKLEDSAVYLCASSSRPPNYAYTFGSGTRLTVV.

Of note for this clonotype: No conserved phenylalanine or tryptophan ends this CDR3, so it is likely a read error. V usage is TRBV11-2 and J usage is TRBJ2-1, with 7 nucleotides matching TRBD1. The CDR3 is 15 residues long. Trimming cost V 5 bases and J 7 bases; bases outside gene matches: 11. CDR1 and CDR2 from the germline V gene are SGHAT and FQNNGV. For the CDR3, the DNA is TGTGCCAGCAGCCGACAGCAGGGGGTATGGAATGAGCAGTTCTGC. Translating gives CASSRQQGVWNEQFC.

This clonotype was seen ten or more times. V usage is TRBV10-2 and J usage is TRBJ2-7, with 7 nucleotides matching TRBD1. This CDR3 region has 15 residues. V lost 6 bases to trimming and J lost 3 bases; unmatched junction nucleotides: 11. CDR1 is WSHSY and CDR2 is SAAADI in the germline V gene. CDR3 protein: CASSTRDSVNYEQYF. DNA of the CDR3: TGCGCCAGCAGCACCCGGGACAGTGTTAACTACGAGCAGTACTTC.